The clone carrying this T cell receptor (beta chain) has ten or more counts. TCRdb reprocessed the multiplex PCR reads via MiXCR and lists one record per CDR3 protein. Of around 19,000 distinct CDR3 sequences detected, roughly 30% appear once; the ten largest clones hold 11%. The data were taken from a study of breast tumors, draining lymph nodes, adjacent tissues. Germline lookup yields CDR1 KGHSH and CDR2 LQKENI. The CDR3 totals 14 residues. V was pared by 8 bases and J by 0 bases, with 10 bases between. This receptor was identified in a female donor with breast cancer. Some clones in this sample may be carry-over from other donors' samples. Sequencing used breast tumor tissue. The chain recombines TRBV18 with TRBJ2-2; tentatively, D is TRBD1 (6 bases). CDR3 coding DNA: TGTGCCAGCCCAGGACAGACGAACACCGGGGAGCTGTTTTTT. Translating it yields CASPGQTNTGELFF.